This is a list of T cell receptor beta chains from one sample in a study of glioma-infiltrating T cells. TCRdb ran MiXCR on the multiplex PCR reads and lists one entry per CDR3 protein. The table includes 100,000 to 150,000 distinct CDR3 sequences, approximately 25% detected once. Source material: glioma tissue, nonneoplastic brain tissue, or PBMCs (not recorded which). The source is a human donor with low-grade glioma or glioblastoma, undergoing nonglioma brain surgery, or in good health (not recorded which). Both conserved end residues are part of each CDR3. A D gene is named only where the DNA matches it firmly. Size is stated for part of the rows, as once, few or many counts, or as a class when the clone is expanded.

>-|-|TRBV3-1|TRBJ1-2
CASSQGTARSYGYTF
TGTGCCAGCAGCCAAGGGACAGCCCGAAGCTATGGCTACACCTTC
>TRBD2|few|TRBV29-1|TRBJ2-7
CSVGREGRGEQYF
TGCAGCGTTGGGCGGGAGGGCCGTGGCGAGCAGTACTTC
>TRBD2|-|TRBV12-3/TRBV12-4|TRBJ2-4
CASSAQPGLALLGENIQYF
TGTGCCAGCAGTGCACAACCGGGACTAGCGCTTCTGGGGGAAAACATTCAGTACTTC
>TRBD2|many|TRBV25-1|TRBJ2-1
CASSEGAGGLSSSYNEQFF
TGTGCCAGCAGTGAGGGTGCGGGAGGACTCTCGAGCTCCTACAATGAGCAGTTCTTC
>TRBD2|many|TRBV12-3/TRBV12-4|TRBJ2-1
CASSIGTSGSRYEQFF
TGTGCCAGCAGTATTGGGACTAGCGGGAGTAGGTATGAGCAGTTCTTC
>-|few|TRBV5-5|TRBJ2-1
CASSLAAGTIEQFF
TGTGCCAGCAGCTTGGCCGCGGGTACAATTGAGCAGTTCTTC
>TRBD1|-|TRBV20-1|TRBJ1-1
CSAPPGQTMNTEAFF
TGCAGTGCTCCGCCGGGACAGACCATGAACACTGAAGCTTTCTTT
>-|many|TRBV7-2|TRBJ2-7
CASSFDFNEQYF
TGTGCCAGCAGCTTCGACTTCAACGAGCAGTACTTC
>TRBD2|-|TRBV19|TRBJ2-1
CACSTAGGFYNEQFF
TGTGCCTGTAGTACAGCGGGAGGGTTCTACAATGAGCAGTTCTTC
>-|-|TRBV20-1|TRBJ1-1
CSVTSGRRGAEAFF
TGCAGTGTCACGAGCGGCAGGAGGGGCGCTGAAGCTTTCTTT
>TRBD1|many|TRBV7-7|TRBJ2-7
CASSLDRANEQYF
TGTGCTAGCAGCTTAGACAGGGCCAACGAGCAGTACTTC
>-|many|TRBV4-1|TRBJ2-5
CASSHTRGAETQYF
TGCGCCAGCAGCCATACTAGAGGGGCGGAGACCCAGTACTTC
>TRBD2|-|TRBV4-1|TRBJ2-7
CASSHGSGVTYEQYF
TGCGCCAGCAGCCACGGTAGCGGGGTAACCTACGAGCAGTACTTC